In its sample, the clone carrying this T cell receptor (beta chain) was seen many times. What it binds is unknown. TCRdb reprocessed the 5' RACE reads via MiXCR and lists one record per CDR3 protein. Among over 15,000 distinct CDR3 sequences listed, approximately 14% were seen once. This entry belongs to a study of neurological immune-mediated disorders. Findings and limits, study-wide: None of the CDR3 amino acid sequences of expanded clones recurred across subjects, suggesting private repertoires in all groups.

This CDR3 contains 14 residues. With 4 bases removed from V and 0 bases from J, the gap between germline ends came to 10 bases. Germline V gene lookup returns CDR1 SGHRS and CDR2 YFSETQ. Sequenced material: PBMCs. J is TRBJ1-1 and V is TRBV5-1; D may be TRBD1 (6 bases). This TCR derives from a man in his 60s with HTLV-1-associated myelopathy (HAM/TSP). The DNA for the CDR3 is TGCGCCAGCAGCATTGGACAGATGAACACTGAAGCTTTCTTT. Encoded protein: CASSIGQMNTEAFF. The full variable domain, its missing parts supplied by reference TRBV5-1 and TRBJ1-1, is KAGVTQTPRYLIKTRGQQVTLSCSPISGHRSVSWYQQTPGQGLQFLFEYFSETQRNKGNFPGRFSGRQFSNSRSEMNVSTLELGDSALYLCASSIGQMNTEAFFGQGTRLTVV.